This T cell receptor beta chain appears in the sequencing data of a study of regulatory T cells in long-lasting Graves disease. Time point noted: newly diagnosed GD, antithyroid drugs for less than 3 months. PBMCs provided the RNA from which the TCR library was made. Per germline, CDR1 SGHDT and CDR2 YYEEEE. V was pared by 0 bases and J by 5 bases, with 9 bases between. This CDR3 has 14 residues. The authors built TCR beta libraries using iRepertoire HTBI primers and Arm-PCR of CDR3 regions. Via MiXCR, TCRdb re-called the multiplex PCR reads, giving one row per CDR3 protein. The sample contains more than 300,000 distinct CDR3 sequences, 15% to 20% of which appear only once. This clonotype has a count of ten or more. Its antigen is still unknown. Findings and limits, study-wide: Small sample size may have lowered accuracy. TCR diversity was lower in persistent Graves' patients than in newly diagnosed ones. Persistent disease showed a preference for TRBV28, TRBJ1-2 and TRBJ2-5.

This sample was also put to use in a study of T cells in Graves' hyperthyroidism and ophthalmopathy.

The chain recombines TRBV5-6 with TRBJ1-5; D remains unclear. Sequencing was performed on peripheral blood mononuclear cells (PBMCs), taken at new diagnosis, from a patient treated with antithyroid drugs. This receptor was obtained from a woman aged 18-35 years with Graves disease. DNA of the CDR3: TGTGCCAGCAGCTTGGGCAGGCGGCATCAGCCCCAGCATTTT. Translated, it gives CASSLGRRHQPQHF.